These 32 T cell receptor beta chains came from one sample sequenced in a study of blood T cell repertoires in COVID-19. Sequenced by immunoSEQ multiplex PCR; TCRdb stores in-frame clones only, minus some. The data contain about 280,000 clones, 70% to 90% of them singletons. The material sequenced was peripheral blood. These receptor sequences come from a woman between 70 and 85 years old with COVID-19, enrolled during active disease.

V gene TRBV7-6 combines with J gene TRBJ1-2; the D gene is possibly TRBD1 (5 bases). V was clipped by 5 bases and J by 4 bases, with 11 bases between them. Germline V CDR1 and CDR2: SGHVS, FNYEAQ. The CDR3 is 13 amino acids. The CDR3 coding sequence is TGTGCCAGCAGCCAGGACACTTTCTATGGCTACACCTTC. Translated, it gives CASSQDTFYGYTF. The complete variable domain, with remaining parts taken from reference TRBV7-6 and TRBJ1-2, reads GAGVSQSPRYKVTKRGQDVALRCDPISGHVSLYWYRQALGQGPEFLTYFNYEAQQDKSGLPNDRFSAERPEGSISTLTIQRTEQRDSAMYRCASSQDTFYGYTFGSGTRLTVV.

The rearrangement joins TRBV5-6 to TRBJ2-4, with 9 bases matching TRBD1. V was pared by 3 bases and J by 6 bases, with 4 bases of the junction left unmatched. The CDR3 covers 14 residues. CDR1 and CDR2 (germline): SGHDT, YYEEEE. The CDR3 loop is CASSWTGVGNIQYF. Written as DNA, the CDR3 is TGTGCCAGCAGCTGGACAGGGGTTGGAAACATTCAGTACTTC.

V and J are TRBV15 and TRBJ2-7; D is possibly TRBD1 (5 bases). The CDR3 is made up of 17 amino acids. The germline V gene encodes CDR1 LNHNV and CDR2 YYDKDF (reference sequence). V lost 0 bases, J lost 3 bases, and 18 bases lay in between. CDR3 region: CATSRDRPVFQGYEQYF. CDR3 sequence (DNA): TGTGCCACCAGCAGAGATAGGCCTGTTTTCCAGGGCTACGAGCAGTACTTC.

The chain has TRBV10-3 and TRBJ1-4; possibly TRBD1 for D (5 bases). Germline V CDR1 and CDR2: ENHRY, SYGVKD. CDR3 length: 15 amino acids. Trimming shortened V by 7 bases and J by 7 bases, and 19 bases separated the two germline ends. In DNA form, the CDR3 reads TGTGCCATCACCTCCGGGGGGGTTATTGGTGAAAAACTGTTTTTT. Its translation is CAITSGGVIGEKLFF.

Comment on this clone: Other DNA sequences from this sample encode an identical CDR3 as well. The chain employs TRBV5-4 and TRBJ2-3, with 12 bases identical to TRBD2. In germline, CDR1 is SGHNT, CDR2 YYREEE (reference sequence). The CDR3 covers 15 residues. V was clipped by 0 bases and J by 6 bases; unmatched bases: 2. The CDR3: CASSLATSGGDTQYF. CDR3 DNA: TGTGCCAGCAGCTTGGCAACTAGCGGGGGGGATACGCAGTATTTT.

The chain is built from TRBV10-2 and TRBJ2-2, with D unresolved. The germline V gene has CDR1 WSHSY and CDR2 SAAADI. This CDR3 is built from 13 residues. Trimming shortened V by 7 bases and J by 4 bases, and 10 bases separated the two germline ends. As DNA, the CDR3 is TGCGCCAGCATTCCAGAAATCACCGGGGAGCTGTTTTTT. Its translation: CASIPEITGELFF.

CDR3 amino acids: CASSQTGSSYEQYF. The CDR3 region has the DNA TGTGCCAGCAGCCAGACGGGGAGCTCCTACGAGCAGTACTTC. The genes are TRBV7-9 and TRBJ2-7; the D gene is possibly TRBD2 (5 bases). The CDR3 totals 14 residues. V shed 5 bases and J shed 0 bases, with 11 bases lying between them. Germline V gene data show CDR1 as SEHNR and CDR2 as FQNEAQ (reference sequence).

CDR3: CASSEARGGVEAFF. The CDR3 region has the DNA TGTGCCAGCAGTGAAGCAAGGGGCGGGGTTGAAGCTTTCTTT. This chain links TRBV2 with TRBJ1-1; the D gene is possibly TRBD1 (5 bases). Per the germline V gene, CDR1 is SNHLY and CDR2 is FYNNEI. The V end was cut by 0 bases, the J end by 7 bases, with 12 bases between. The CDR3 sequence is 14 residues long.

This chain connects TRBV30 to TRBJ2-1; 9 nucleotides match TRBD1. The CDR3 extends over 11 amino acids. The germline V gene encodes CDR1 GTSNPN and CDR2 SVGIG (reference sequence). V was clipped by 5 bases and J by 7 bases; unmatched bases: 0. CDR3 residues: CAWGTGNEQFF. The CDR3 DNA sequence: TGTGCCTGGGGGACAGGGAATGAGCAGTTCTTC.

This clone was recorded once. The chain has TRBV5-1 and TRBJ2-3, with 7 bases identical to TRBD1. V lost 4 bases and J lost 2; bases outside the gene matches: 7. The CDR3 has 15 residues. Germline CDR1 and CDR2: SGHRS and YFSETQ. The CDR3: CASSALTGYTDTQYF. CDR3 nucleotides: TGCGCCAGCAGCGCTTTGACAGGGTACACAGATACGCAGTATTTT.

For the CDR3, the DNA is TGTGCCAGCAGTTTTAGACAGTGGGCCCCCGCAGATACGCAGTATTTT. Translation: CASSFRQWAPADTQYF. V gene TRBV27 combines with J gene TRBJ2-3; maybe TRBD1 (5 bases). Trimming stripped 3 bases from V and 4 bases from J, with 17 bases between. Germline values: CDR1 MNHEY, CDR2 SMNVEV (reference sequence). The CDR3 spans 16 residues.

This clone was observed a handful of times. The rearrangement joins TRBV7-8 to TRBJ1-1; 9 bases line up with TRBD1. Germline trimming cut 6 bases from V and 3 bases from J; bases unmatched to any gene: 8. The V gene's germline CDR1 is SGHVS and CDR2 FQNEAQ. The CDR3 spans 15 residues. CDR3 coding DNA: TGTGCCAGCAGATCATACAGGGGGCTGGACACTGAAGCTTTCTTT. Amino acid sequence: CASRSYRGLDTEAFF. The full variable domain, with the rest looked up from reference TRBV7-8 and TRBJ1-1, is GAGVSQSPRYKVAKRGQDVALRCDPISGHVSLFWYQQALGQGPEFLTYFQNEAQLDKSGLPSDRFFAERPEGSVSTLKIQRTQQEDSAVYLCASRSYRGLDTEAFFGQGTRLTVV.

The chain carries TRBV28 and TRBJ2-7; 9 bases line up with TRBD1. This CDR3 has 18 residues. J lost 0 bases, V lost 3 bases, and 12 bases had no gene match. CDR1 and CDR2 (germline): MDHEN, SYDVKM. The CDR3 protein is CASSFLLPGTGSSYEQYF. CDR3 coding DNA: TGTGCCAGCAGTTTCCTTCTCCCTGGGACAGGGAGCTCCTACGAGCAGTACTTC.

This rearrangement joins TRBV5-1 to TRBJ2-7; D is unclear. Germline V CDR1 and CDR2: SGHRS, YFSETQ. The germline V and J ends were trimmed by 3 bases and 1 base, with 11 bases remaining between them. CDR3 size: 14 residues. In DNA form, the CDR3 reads TGCGCCAGCAGCTCGACGGGTAGGTCCTACGAGCAGTACTTC. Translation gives CASSSTGRSYEQYF.

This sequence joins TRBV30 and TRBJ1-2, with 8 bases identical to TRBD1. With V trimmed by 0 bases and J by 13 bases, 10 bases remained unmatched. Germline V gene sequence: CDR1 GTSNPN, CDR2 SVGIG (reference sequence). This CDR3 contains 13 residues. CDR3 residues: CAWSVGQVPLSTF. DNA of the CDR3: TGTGCCTGGAGTGTGGGACAGGTTCCCCTCTCCACCTTC.

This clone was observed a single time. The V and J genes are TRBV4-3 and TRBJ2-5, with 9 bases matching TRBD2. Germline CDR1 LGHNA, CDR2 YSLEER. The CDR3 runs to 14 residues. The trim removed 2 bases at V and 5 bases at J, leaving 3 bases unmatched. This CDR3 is CASSQRSGGETQYF. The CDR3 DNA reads TGCGCCAGCAGCCAACGTAGCGGGGGCGAGACCCAGTACTTC.

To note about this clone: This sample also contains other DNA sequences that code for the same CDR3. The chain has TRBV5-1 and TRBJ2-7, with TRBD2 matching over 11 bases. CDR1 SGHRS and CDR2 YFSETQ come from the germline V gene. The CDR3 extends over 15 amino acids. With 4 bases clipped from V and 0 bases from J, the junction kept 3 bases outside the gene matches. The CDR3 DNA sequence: TGCGCCAGCAGCCTCACTAGCGGGGGCTCCTACGAGCAGTACTTC. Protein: CASSLTSGGSYEQYF.

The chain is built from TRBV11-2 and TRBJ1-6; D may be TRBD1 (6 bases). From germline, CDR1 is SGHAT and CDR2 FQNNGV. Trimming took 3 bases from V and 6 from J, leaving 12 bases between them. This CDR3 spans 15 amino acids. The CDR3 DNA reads TGTGCCAGCAGCTTGAATGGGGGCTCTAATTCACCCCTCCACTTT. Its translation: CASSLNGGSNSPLHF.

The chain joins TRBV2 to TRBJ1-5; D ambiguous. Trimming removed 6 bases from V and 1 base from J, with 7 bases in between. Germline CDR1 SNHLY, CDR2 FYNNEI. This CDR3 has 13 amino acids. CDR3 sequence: CASRSGSNQPQHF. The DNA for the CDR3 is TGTGCCAGCAGATCAGGAAGCAATCAGCCCCAGCATTTT.

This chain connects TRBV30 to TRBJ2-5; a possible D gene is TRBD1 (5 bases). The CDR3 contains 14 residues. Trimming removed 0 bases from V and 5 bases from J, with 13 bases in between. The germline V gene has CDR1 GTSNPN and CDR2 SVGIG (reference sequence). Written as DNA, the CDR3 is TGTGCCTGGAGTGTTATGGGGCTGGGGGAGACCCAGTACTTC. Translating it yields CAWSVMGLGETQYF.

CDR3 loop: CASSLRTSGIKETQYF. The CDR3 region has the DNA TGTGCCAGCAGCTTACGTACTAGCGGGATAAAAGAGACCCAGTACTTC. The chain recombines TRBV7-2 with TRBJ2-5; 10 bases are a match to TRBD2. Per germline, CDR1 SGHTA and CDR2 FQGNSA. Germline trimming cut 2 bases from V and 3 bases from J; bases unmatched to any gene: 6. The CDR3 is 16 amino acids.

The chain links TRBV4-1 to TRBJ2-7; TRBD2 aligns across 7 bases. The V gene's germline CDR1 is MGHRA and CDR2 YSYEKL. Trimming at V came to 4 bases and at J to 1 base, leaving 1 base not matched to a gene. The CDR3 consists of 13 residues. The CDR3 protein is CASSRAGSYEQYF. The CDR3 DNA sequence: TGCGCCAGCAGCCGAGCGGGGTCCTACGAGCAGTACTTC.

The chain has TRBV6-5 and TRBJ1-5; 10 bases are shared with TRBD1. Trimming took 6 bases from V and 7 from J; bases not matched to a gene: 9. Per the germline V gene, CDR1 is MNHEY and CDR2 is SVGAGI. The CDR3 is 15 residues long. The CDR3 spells CASSRWDRGSQPQHF. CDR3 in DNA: TGTGCCAGCAGCCGTTGGGACAGGGGTTCCCAGCCCCAGCATTTT.

CDR3 amino acids: CASSSPGATEAFF. CDR3 in DNA: TGTGCCAGCAGTTCCCCAGGGGCCACTGAAGCTTTCTTT. The V gene is TRBV6-5, the J gene TRBJ1-1; tentatively, D is TRBD1 (6 bases). Germline assignment: CDR1 MNHEY and CDR2 SVGAGI. V gave up 4 bases and J gave up 4 bases, with 10 bases separating them. This CDR3 contains 13 residues.

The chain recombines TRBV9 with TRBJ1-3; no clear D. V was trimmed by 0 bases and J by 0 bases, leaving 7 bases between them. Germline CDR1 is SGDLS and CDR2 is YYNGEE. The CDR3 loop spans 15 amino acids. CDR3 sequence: CASSVGPHSGNTIYF. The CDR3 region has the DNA TGTGCCAGCAGCGTAGGTCCCCACTCTGGAAACACCATATATTTT. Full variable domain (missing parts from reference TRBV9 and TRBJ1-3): DSGVTQTPKHLITATGQRVTLRCSPRSGDLSVYWYQQSLDQGLQFLIQYYNGEERAKGNILERFSAQQFPDLHSELNLSSLELGDSALYFCASSVGPHSGNTIYFGEGSWLTVV.

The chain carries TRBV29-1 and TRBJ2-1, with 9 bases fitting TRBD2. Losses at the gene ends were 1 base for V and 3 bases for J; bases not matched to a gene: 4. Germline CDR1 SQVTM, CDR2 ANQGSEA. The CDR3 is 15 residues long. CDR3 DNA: TGCAGCGTTGAAGGGGAAGCGGGGGGCTACAATGAGCAGTTCTTC. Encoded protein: CSVEGEAGGYNEQFF.

The chain's CDR3 is CASSIRGASQPQHF. CDR3 sequence (DNA): TGTGCCAGCTCGATTCGGGGGGCCTCCCAGCCCCAGCATTTT. The chain recombines TRBV28 with TRBJ1-5, with D possibly TRBD1 on 6 matching bases. Germline V CDR1 and CDR2: MDHEN, SYDVKM. The CDR3 runs 14 residues. V gave up 8 bases and J gave up 7 bases, with 18 bases separating them.

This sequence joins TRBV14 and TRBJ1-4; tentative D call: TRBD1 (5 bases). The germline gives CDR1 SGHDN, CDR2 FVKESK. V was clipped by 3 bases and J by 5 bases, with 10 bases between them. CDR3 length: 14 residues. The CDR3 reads CASSQGRVNEKLFF. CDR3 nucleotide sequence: TGTGCCAGCAGCCAGGGCAGGGTAAATGAAAAACTGTTTTTT. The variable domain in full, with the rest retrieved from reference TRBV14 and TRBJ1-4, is EAGVTQFPSHSVIEKGQTVTLRCDPISGHDNLYWYRRVMGKEIKFLLHFVKESKQDESGMPNNRFLAERTGGTYSTLKVQPAELEDSGVYFCASSQGRVNEKLFFGSGTQLSVL.

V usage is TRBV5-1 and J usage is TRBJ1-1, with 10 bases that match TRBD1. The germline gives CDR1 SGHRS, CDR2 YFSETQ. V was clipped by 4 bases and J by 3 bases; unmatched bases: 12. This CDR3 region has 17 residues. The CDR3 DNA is TGCGCCAGCAGCCCGGACCGACCAGGGACAGGGGACACTGAAGCTTTCTTT. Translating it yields CASSPDRPGTGDTEAFF.

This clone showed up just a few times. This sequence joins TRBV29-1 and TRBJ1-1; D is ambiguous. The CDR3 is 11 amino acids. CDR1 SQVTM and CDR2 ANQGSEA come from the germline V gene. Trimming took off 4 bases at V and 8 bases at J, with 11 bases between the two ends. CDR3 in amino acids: CSVGVQKEAFF. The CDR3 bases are TGCAGCGTTGGGGTACAGAAAGAAGCTTTCTTT. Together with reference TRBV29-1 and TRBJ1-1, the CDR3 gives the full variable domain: SAVISQKPSRDICQRGTSLTIQCQVDSQVTMMFWYRQQPGQSLTLIATANQGSEATYESGFVIDKFPISRPNLTFSTLTVSNMSPEDSSIYLCSVGVQKEAFFGQGTRLTVV.

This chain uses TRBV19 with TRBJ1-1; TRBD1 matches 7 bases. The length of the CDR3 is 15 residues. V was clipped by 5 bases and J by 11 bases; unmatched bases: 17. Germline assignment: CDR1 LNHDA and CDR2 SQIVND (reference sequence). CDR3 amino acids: CASSLLVGTASGAFF. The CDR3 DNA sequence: TGTGCCAGTAGTCTCCTCGTCGGGACAGCAAGCGGCGCTTTCTTT.

CDR3 region: CSVVRVNTEAFF. As DNA, the CDR3 is TGCAGCGTTGTTCGGGTGAACACTGAAGCTTTCTTT. V usage is TRBV29-1 and J usage is TRBJ1-1; no clear D. CDR3 length equals 12 residues. The V end lost 4 bases, the J end lost 0 bases, and 6 bases lay between the germline ends. Germline CDR1 reads SQVTM; CDR2 reads ANQGSEA. Based on the CDR3 plus reference TRBV29-1 and TRBJ1-1, the full variable domain is SAVISQKPSRDICQRGTSLTIQCQVDSQVTMMFWYRQQPGQSLTLIATANQGSEATYESGFVIDKFPISRPNLTFSTLTVSNMSPEDSSIYLCSVVRVNTEAFFGQGTRLTVV.